Sequencing of this T cell receptor (beta chain) was carried out in a study of OX40 agonist ivuxolimab in advanced cancers. Study context: An agonistic anti-OX40 (CD134) antibody, ivuxolimab, was used to treat the patients. Dose-escalation patients had hepatocellular carcinoma, melanoma, renal cell or head and neck cancer. Points from the study as a whole: The study observed clonal expansion of CD4+ and CD8+ blood T cells by week 6 at 0.1 to 3.0 mg/kg.

This clone was seen a single time. The antigen remains unidentified. Data came from immunoSEQ multiplex PCR; TCRdb stores just in-frame clones and leaves some out. The profile shows approximately 87,000 clones, more than 90% of them singletons. Germline-derived CDR1 and CDR2 are MGHRA and YSYEKL. V dropped 5 bases and J dropped 0; count of bases not matched to a gene: 8. The CDR3 contains 16 residues. Sample: CD4+ or CD8+ T cells sorted from blood, taken in a trial of the OX40 agonist ivuxolimab. This receptor was obtained from an adult with an advanced solid tumor such as melanoma, head and neck, liver or kidney cancer. J is TRBJ1-2 and V is TRBV4-1, with TRBD1 matching 8 bases. The CDR3 DNA follows: TGCGCCAGCAGCTACGGACAGGGTGACTCTAACTATGGCTACACCTTC. It codes for CASSYGQGDSNYGYTF.